This T cell receptor beta chain originates from a study of vaccination effects on CD4 cells after COVID-19. Turning to the study itself: Before sequencing, viral peptide pools were used by the ViraFEST assay to expand antigen-specific CD4+ T cells. Study observations and caveats: Following vaccination, convalescents' spike-reactive clones were mostly new ones induced by the vaccine.

Having been cultured for around ten days, the cells underwent CD4+ T cell isolation. Produced via immunoSEQ multiplex PCR; TCRdb's table is partial and in-frame only. The sample records about 64,000 clones, about 72% being singletons. CDR1 is SGHAT, CDR2 FQDESV, per germline (reference sequence). This CDR3 has 14 residues. Trimming stripped 5 bases from V and 7 bases from J, with 12 bases between. This clone has only a few counts. The antigen is undetermined. The sample here was CD4+ T cells from PBMCs cultured without peptide, taken before COVID-19 vaccination. The receptor was isolated from a human donor who had a prior SARS-CoV-2 infection. The rearrangement joins TRBV11-1 to TRBJ1-6; D ambiguous. In DNA, the CDR3 is TGTGCCAGCAGCCTGGCGGCCAGGAATTCACCCCTCCACTTT. This translates into CASSLAARNSPLHF. Filled out from reference TRBV11-1 and TRBJ1-6, the complete variable domain reads EAEVAQSPRYKITEKSQAVAFWCDPISGHATLYWYRQILGQGPELLVQFQDESVVDDSQLPKDRFSAERLKGVDSTLKIQPAELGDSAMYLCASSLAARNSPLHFGNGTRLTVT.